Below are 8 T cell receptor beta chains sequenced from a single sample in a study of shared clonotypes between healthy human individuals. Only in-frame clones appear in the TCRdb table, and some are missing; sequencing was by immunoSEQ multiplex PCR. The sample holds 2 million to 2.5 million clones, 93% seen once. Sequencing was performed on naive CD4+ T cells from PBMCs. Specified subset: CD45RA+ positively selected. These receptor sequences come from a man between 18 and 35 years old in good health. Some clones in this sample may be carry-over from other donors' samples.

This clone was counted between two and nine times. The V gene is TRBV5-1, the J gene TRBJ2-1; 9 bases line up with TRBD2. The CDR3 consists of 15 residues. V shed 4 bases and J 3 bases; nucleotides not matched to a gene: 5. Germline CDR1 and CDR2: SGHRS and YFSETQ. The CDR3, as DNA: TGCGCCAGCAGCGCCAGCGGGGGGAACTACAATGAGCAGTTCTTC. Amino acids: CASSASGGNYNEQFF.

This chain links TRBV19 with TRBJ2-1; TRBD2 is a possible D gene (6 bases). This CDR3 contains 13 residues. Germline V gene data show CDR1 as LNHDA and CDR2 as SQIVND (reference sequence). Deletions cut 6 bases from V and 7 bases from J, with 13 bases between. The CDR3 sequence is CASSAGLRNEQFF. DNA for the CDR3: TGTGCCAGTAGCGCAGGACTACGGAATGAGCAGTTCTTC.

Comments on this clone: Other nucleotide sequences from this sample produce the same CDR3. V gene TRBV2 combines with J gene TRBJ1-1, with TRBD1 matching over 7 bases. The germline V gene encodes CDR1 SNHLY and CDR2 FYNNEI. CDR3 length: 14 amino acids. The V segment lost 8 bases and the J segment 1 base; nucleotides outside the gene matches: 7. The CDR3, as DNA: TGTGCCAGCTCCCGACAGGGAGCGAACACTGAAGCTTTCTTT. It codes for CASSRQGANTEAFF.

The chain uses TRBV28 and TRBJ1-2; D uncertain. This CDR3 contains 14 residues. Germline CDR1 and CDR2: MDHEN and SYDVKM. V lost 3 bases to trimming and J lost 1 base, with 9 bases between them. CDR3 sequence reads: CASSLSSINYGYTF. The DNA of the CDR3 is TGTGCCAGCAGTTTGAGTAGTATTAACTATGGCTACACCTTC.

V is TRBV4-2 and J is TRBJ2-5, with D unclear. CDR3 length: 15 residues. Trimming removed 0 bases at V and 1 base at J, with 9 bases between. Germline V gene data show CDR1 as LGHNA and CDR2 as YNFKEQ. In DNA form, the CDR3 reads TGTGCCAGCAGCCAAGATGGGCAGCTCCAAGAGACCCAGTACTTC. It translates to CASSQDGQLQETQYF.

V usage is TRBV19 and J usage is TRBJ1-5; D gene unclear. V was trimmed by 3 bases and J by 5 bases, leaving 11 bases between them. Germline CDR1 and CDR2: LNHDA and SQIVND (reference sequence). The CDR3 totals 14 residues. This CDR3 reads CASSIVDTDQPQHF. For the CDR3, the DNA is TGTGCCAGTAGTATTGTTGACACCGATCAGCCCCAGCATTTT.

The chain combines TRBV6-6 with TRBJ1-1; D is uncertain. Trimming pared 6 bases from V and 0 bases from J, leaving 11 bases between. CDR3 length: 14 amino acids. In germline, CDR1 is MNHNY, CDR2 SVGAGI (reference sequence). In DNA form, the CDR3 reads TGTGCCAGCAGCATCGGGCACATGAACACTGAAGCTTTCTTT. This translates into CASSIGHMNTEAFF.

This rearrangement joins TRBV25-1 to TRBJ2-1; 8 bases line up with TRBD2. Per germline, CDR1 MGHDK and CDR2 SYGVNS. Trimming cost V 8 bases and J 9 bases; bases outside gene matches: 12. This CDR3 region has 14 residues. CDR3 DNA: TGTGCCAGCGGACGTCCGGGACTAGTAGGTGAGCAGTTCTTC. Its protein is CASGRPGLVGEQFF. Full variable domain (missing parts from reference TRBV25-1 and TRBJ2-1): EADIYQTPRYLVIGTGKKITLECSQTMGHDKMYWYQQDPGMELHLIHYSYGVNSTEKGDLSSESTVSRIRTEHFPLTLESARPSHTSQYLCASGRPGLVGEQFFGPGTRLTVL.